This TCR beta chain was captured in a study of early T cells in non-severe SARS-CoV-2 infection. Study summary: Whole-blood bulk RNA, unsorted, was sequenced, and chains were unpaired. Points from the study as a whole: The matching step, a VDJdb search, favored anti-spike CD8 responses and missed private and CD4 specificities.

At least ten counts were recorded for this clonotype. Its antigen is undetermined. CDR3 size: 15 residues. CDR1 and CDR2 from the germline V gene are SEHNR and FQNEAQ (reference sequence). With V trimmed by 6 bases and J by 1 base, 8 bases remained unmatched. Researchers tagged individual cDNA molecules with unique molecular identifiers. TCRdb re-derived calls from the 5' RACE reads in MiXCR, one entry per CDR3 protein. The sample lists 25,000 to 35,000 distinct CDR3 sequences, roughly 4.3% occurring once. The chain is built from TRBV7-9 and TRBJ2-7; 8 bases align to TRBD1. The sequenced sample was whole blood. The receptor's source is an adult who was a healthcare worker with PCR-confirmed SARS-CoV-2 infection or an uninfected control (not recorded which). CDR3 residues: CASSSDRGLSYEQYF. CDR3 in DNA: TGTGCCAGCAGTTCTGACAGGGGACTTTCCTACGAGCAGTACTTC. Based on the CDR3 plus reference TRBV7-9 and TRBJ2-7, the full variable domain is DTGVSQNPRHKITKRGQNVTFRCDPISEHNRLYWYRQTLGQGPEFLTYFQNEAQLEKSRLLSDRFSAERPKGSFSTLEIQRTEQGDSAMYLCASSSDRGLSYEQYFGPGTRLTVT.